This TCR beta chain was recovered during a study of vaccination and CD4 T cells after COVID-19. The Oncomine TCR Beta short-read assay was what sequenced the DNA obtained from cultured CD4+ T cells. TCRdb re-derived calls from the PCR reads in MiXCR, one entry per CDR3 protein. The sample yields fewer than 15,000 distinct CDR3 sequences, about 35% seen once. The CDR3 has 16 amino acids. Between the trimmed V and J ends, which lost 2 bases and 0 bases, there was a span of 11 bases. CDR1 and CDR2 (germline): MDHEN, SYDVKM. Comment on this clonotype: Its antigen remains unidentified.

Documented treatment: roughly ten-day PBMC culture with coronavirus spike peptide pools or control peptides (ViraFEST assay). This clonotype originated in a human donor with COVID-19. This sequence joins TRBV28 and TRBJ1-5; D gene uncertain. The sample consisted of cultured CD4+ T cells from blood. The DNA for the CDR3 is TGTGCCAGCAGTTTAAGCCCCCTCTATAGCAATCAGCCCCAGCATTTT. Translating it yields CASSLSPLYSNQPQHF. Based on the CDR3 plus reference TRBV28 and TRBJ1-5, the full variable domain is DVKVTQSSRYLVKRTGEKVFLECVQDMDHENMFWYRQDPGLGLRLIYFSYDVKMKEKGDIPEGYSVSREKKERFSLILESASTNQTSMYLCASSLSPLYSNQPQHFGDGTRLSIL.